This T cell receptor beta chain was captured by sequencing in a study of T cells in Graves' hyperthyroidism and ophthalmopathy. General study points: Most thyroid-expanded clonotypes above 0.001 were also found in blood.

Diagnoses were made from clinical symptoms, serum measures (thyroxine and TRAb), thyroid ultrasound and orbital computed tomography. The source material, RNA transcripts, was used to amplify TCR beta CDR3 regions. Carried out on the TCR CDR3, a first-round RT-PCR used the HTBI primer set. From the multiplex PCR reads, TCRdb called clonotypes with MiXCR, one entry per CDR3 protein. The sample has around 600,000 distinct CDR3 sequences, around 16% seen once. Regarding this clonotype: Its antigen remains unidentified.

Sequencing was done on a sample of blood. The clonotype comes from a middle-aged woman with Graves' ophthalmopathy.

The CDR3 DNA reads TGTGCCAGTAACAGGGGGCTTGCGGTCACTGAAGCTTTCTTT. It translates to CASNRGLAVTEAFF. The chain joins TRBV6-1 to TRBJ1-1; 9 bases are shared with TRBD1. V trimming: 9 bases; J trimming: 4 bases; junction bases outside the gene matches: 9. This CDR3 region has 14 residues. Germline-derived CDR1 and CDR2 are MNHNS and SASEGT.